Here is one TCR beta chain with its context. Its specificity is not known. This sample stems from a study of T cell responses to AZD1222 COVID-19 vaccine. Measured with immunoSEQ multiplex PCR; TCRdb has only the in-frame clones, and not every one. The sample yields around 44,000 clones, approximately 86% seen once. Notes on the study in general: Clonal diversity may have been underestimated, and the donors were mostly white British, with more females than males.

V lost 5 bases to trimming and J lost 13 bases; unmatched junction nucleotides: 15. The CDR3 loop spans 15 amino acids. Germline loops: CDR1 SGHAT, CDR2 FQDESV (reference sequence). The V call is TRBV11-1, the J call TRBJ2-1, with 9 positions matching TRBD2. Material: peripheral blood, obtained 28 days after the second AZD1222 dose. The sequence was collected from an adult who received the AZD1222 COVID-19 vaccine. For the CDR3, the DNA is TGTGCCAGCAGCGCAAGGGCGTCTAGCGGGGAGATACAGTTCTTC. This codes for CASSARASSGEIQFF.